The clone carrying this TCR beta chain was detected only once. The antigen is undetermined. V was pared by 9 bases and J by 2 bases, with 16 bases of the junction left unmatched. CDR1 is MDHEN and CDR2 is SYDVKM in the germline V gene. The CDR3 length is 16 residues. This sample was included in a study of shared clonotypes between healthy human individuals. Study-level information: Each donor contributed plates that comprised three CD4 naive, three CD4 memory, two CD8 naive and one CD8 memory. Findings of the study overall: The sharing of 4.5% to 5.5% of naive CD4 clonotypes was seen across a handful of donors. In having few donors, the study represented limited genetic and exposure-history diversity. Naive subsets usually exceeded memory subsets in estimated richness.

Profiling relied on immunoSEQ multiplex PCR, and the TCRdb table lists in-frame clones only, not all of them. The sample lists approximately 1.5 million clones; approximately 98.5% were seen once. The specimen was naive CD4+ T cells sorted from blood. Subset in this sample: CD45RA+ positively selected. The sequence was collected from a man aged 30 to 39 in good health. The gene calls are TRBV28 and TRBJ2-7, with TRBD1 identical over 7 bases. CDR3 coding DNA: TGTGCCAGTACTTCCCCGGGACAGCCACGAACCTACGAGCAGTACTTC. It encodes CASTSPGQPRTYEQYF.